This T cell receptor (beta chain) was recorded in a study of cytomegalovirus exposure and HLA in healthy donors. The wider study: The early release's HLA-typed donors yielded some 85 million unique TCRs.

The primer mix had 60 Vbeta and 13 Jbeta primers. Sequencing used immunoSEQ multiplex PCR; TCRdb keeps in-frame clones, though not all of them. Here the sample spans approximately 140,000 clones, roughly 79% being singletons. The CDR3 sequence is 15 residues long. Germline CDR1 reads SEHNR; CDR2 reads FQNEAQ (reference sequence). V was trimmed by 0 bases and J by 3 bases, leaving 9 bases between them. Study-wide findings and caveats: One variant, a missense change in DCLRE1C, was linked in a later analysis to TCR beta V- and J-gene trimming. The authors judged a highly shared variant cluster likely a sequencing artifact.

Of note for this clone: Antigen unknown.

The TCR sequence derives from a woman aged 50 to 65 in good health and CMV-seronegative. V and J are TRBV7-9 and TRBJ1-5; unclear D gene. Sequenced: PBMCs. CDR3 in amino acids: CASSLASADNQPQHF. The CDR3 bases are TGTGCCAGCAGCTTAGCGTCGGCGGACAATCAGCCCCAGCATTTT.